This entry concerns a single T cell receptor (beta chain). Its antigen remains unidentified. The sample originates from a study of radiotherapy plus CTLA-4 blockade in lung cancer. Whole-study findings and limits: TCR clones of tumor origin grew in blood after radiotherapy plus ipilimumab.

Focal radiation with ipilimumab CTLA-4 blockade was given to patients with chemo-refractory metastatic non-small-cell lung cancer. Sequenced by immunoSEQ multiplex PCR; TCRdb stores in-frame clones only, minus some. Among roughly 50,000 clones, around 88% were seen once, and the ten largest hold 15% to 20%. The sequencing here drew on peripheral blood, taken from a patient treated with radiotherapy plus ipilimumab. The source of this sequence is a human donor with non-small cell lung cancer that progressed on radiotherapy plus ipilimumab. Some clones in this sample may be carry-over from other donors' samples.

The CDR3 sequence: CASTPTGHQPQHF. In DNA form, the CDR3 reads TGTGCCAGCACCCCGACAGGCCATCAGCCCCAGCATTTT. The chain uses TRBV7-2 and TRBJ1-5; tentative D call: TRBD1 (6 bases). Trimming removed 7 bases from V and 5 bases from J, with 12 bases in between. CDR3 length: 13 residues. Germline V gene sequence: CDR1 SGHTA, CDR2 FQGNSA.